This T cell receptor (beta chain) is drawn from a study of T cell changes during pregnancy in multiple sclerosis. Sequencing was performed with immunoSEQ multiplex PCR; in TCRdb, only in-frame clones are kept and a portion is missing. Here the sample spans roughly 53,000 clones, approximately 92% being singletons. This CDR3 region has 13 residues. Deletions cut 5 bases from V and 3 bases from J, with 8 bases between. Looked up from germline, CDR1 is MNHNY and CDR2 is SVGAGI (reference sequence). V and J are TRBV6-6 and TRBJ1-5; D is uncertain. Sequencing was performed on CD4+ T cells from peripheral blood mononuclear cells, taken in the third trimester of pregnancy. The TCR was taken from a female donor with multiple sclerosis, enrolled in a pregnancy study. The CDR3 protein is CASSRSFNQPQHF. The DNA for the CDR3 is TGTGCCAGCAGTCGGTCCTTCAATCAGCCCCAGCATTTT.